This record concerns one T cell receptor (beta chain) sequence. Trimming took 0 bases from V and 8 from J, leaving 10 bases between them. Germline CDR1 and CDR2: SGDLS and YYNGEE. This CDR3 is 13 amino acids long. These data are taken from a study of control samples from healthy donors and cancer patients. Clones were sequenced by immunoSEQ multiplex PCR, and TCRdb holds only the in-frame ones, with some missing. Of about 160,000 clones in the sample, 85% to 90% are singletons; the top ten hold around 13%. The V gene is TRBV9, the J gene TRBJ2-3, with D hard to call. The TCR sequence derives from a man aged 25 to 40 in good health. Sequencing was done on a sample of blood. DNA of the CDR3: TGTGCCAGCAGCGTAGGTCCGTACGGTACGCAGTATTTT. This codes for CASSVGPYGTQYF.